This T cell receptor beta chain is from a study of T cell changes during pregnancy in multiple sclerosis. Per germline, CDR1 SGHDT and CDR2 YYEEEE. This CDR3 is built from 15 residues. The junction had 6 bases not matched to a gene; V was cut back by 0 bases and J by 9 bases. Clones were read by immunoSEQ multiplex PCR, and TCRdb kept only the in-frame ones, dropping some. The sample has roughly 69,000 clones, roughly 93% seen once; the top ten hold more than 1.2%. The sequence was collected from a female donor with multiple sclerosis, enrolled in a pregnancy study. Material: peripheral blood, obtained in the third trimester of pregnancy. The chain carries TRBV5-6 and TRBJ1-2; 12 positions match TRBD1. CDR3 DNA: TGTGCCAGCAGCTTGGGGGCCGGGACAGGGGGCAGCTACACCTTC. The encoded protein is CASSLGAGTGGSYTF. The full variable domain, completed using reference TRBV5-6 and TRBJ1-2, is DAGVTQSPTHLIKTRGQQVTLRCSPKSGHDTVSWYQQALGQGPQFIFQYYEEEERQRGNFPDRFSGHQFPNYSSELNVNALLLGDSALYLCASSLGAGTGGSYTFGSGTRLTVV.